This TCR beta chain was captured by sequencing in a study of spatial heterogeneity in lung cancer. Turning to the study itself: Counts of TCR transcripts in tumor regions correlated strongly with a matched bulk RNA-seq T cell module score. Study-level findings and limits: Within tumors, counts of expanded alpha and beta TCRs tracked tumor mutation counts.

From germline, CDR1 is SGHRS and CDR2 YFSETQ. CDR3 length: 15 amino acids. V gave up 2 bases and J gave up 6 bases; unmatched junction bases: 6. The time point denotes: sample taken at primary tumor resection. The 60 to 80 donors had untreated early-stage non-small cell lung cancer. Whole RNA obtained from tumor, nontumor lung or frozen PBMC underwent sequencing without sorting. TCRdb reprocessed the 5' RACE reads with MiXCR, giving one entry per CDR3 protein. The sample lists around 21,000 distinct CDR3 sequences; approximately 4.3% were seen once. This clonotype was found many times. What it binds is unknown.

V is TRBV5-1 and J is TRBJ2-2; 8 nucleotides match TRBD2. The input for sequencing was lung tumor tissue, taken at surgery. This TCR was recovered from a male donor with early-stage non-small cell lung cancer. The DNA of the CDR3 is TGCGCCAGCAGCTTCGGTAGCGGGGTCTCCGGGGAGCTGTTTTTT. Translation: CASSFGSGVSGELFF.